What follows are 9 T cell receptor beta chains derived from one specimen sequenced in a study of T cell clones after liver transplantation. The protocol was immunoSEQ multiplex PCR, while the TCRdb copy is restricted to in-frame clones and leaves out a portion. The repertoire has about 60,000 clones, roughly two thirds of them found once; the top ten carry 15%. The input for sequencing was CD4+ T cells from blood, taken before liver transplant. The receptors shown here come from a human donor who received a liver transplant.

The chain recombines TRBV6-5 with TRBJ2-2, with 7 bases fitting TRBD1. Germline lookup yields CDR1 MNHEY and CDR2 SVGAGI. The CDR3 consists of 16 residues. J lost 3 bases, V lost 0 bases, and 4 bases had no gene match. This CDR3 is CASSYSGGADTGELFF. The CDR3 DNA sequence: TGTGCCAGCAGTTACTCAGGGGGCGCGGACACCGGGGAGCTGTTTTTT.

This clone has just one count. V usage is TRBV29-1 and J usage is TRBJ2-1; 9 nucleotides match TRBD1. J was trimmed by 7 bases and V by 4 bases; bases with no gene match: 5. This CDR3 is 13 amino acids long. Per germline, CDR1 SQVTM and CDR2 ANQGSEA. For the CDR3, the DNA is TGCAGCGTTGCAAGAGGACAGGGGAATGAGCAGTTCTTC. This translates into CSVARGQGNEQFF.

The chain couples TRBV7-9 to TRBJ1-6, with D possibly being TRBD1 (6 bases). Between the trimmed V and J ends, which lost 1 base and 6 bases, there was a span of 10 bases. Germline V gene sequence: CDR1 SEHNR, CDR2 FQNEAQ (reference sequence). The CDR3 spans 15 residues. CDR3 protein: CASSLVTGGNSPLHF. The DNA of the CDR3 is TGTGCCAGCAGCTTAGTGACAGGAGGTAATTCACCCCTCCACTTT.

The genes are TRBV28 and TRBJ1-2, with D possibly TRBD1 on 5 matching bases. The germline V and J ends were trimmed by 0 bases and 4 bases, with 6 bases remaining between them. The CDR3 totals 13 residues. The germline V gene encodes CDR1 MDHEN and CDR2 SYDVKM. The CDR3 is CASSLWGGYGYTF. The DNA of the CDR3 is TGTGCCAGCAGTTTATGGGGGGGCTATGGCTACACCTTC.

This clone turned up a few times. The chain couples TRBV7-3 to TRBJ2-1, with 9 bases aligning to TRBD2. The germline gives CDR1 SGHTA, CDR2 FQGTGA. The length of the CDR3 is 17 residues. The junction had 8 bases not matched to a gene; V was cut back by 0 bases and J by 5 bases. The CDR3 region has the DNA TGTGCCAGCAGCTTAACGGCAGGGGCGGGGGGGCACAATGAGCAGTTCTTC. Amino acids: CASSLTAGAGGHNEQFF.

This clone occurred many times. The chain joins TRBV2 to TRBJ1-6; D is ambiguous. The germline V gene encodes CDR1 SNHLY and CDR2 FYNNEI. The CDR3 totals 15 residues. The ends were cut back, 6 bases at V and 7 bases at J, with 16 bases in the middle. As DNA, the CDR3 is TGTGCCAGCAGGGACGGCCGAGGAGGCAATTCACCCCTCCACTTT. Protein product: CASRDGRGGNSPLHF. The full variable domain, with the rest looked up from reference TRBV2 and TRBJ1-6, is EPEVTQTPSHQVTQMGQEVILRCVPISNHLYFYWYRQILGQKVEFLVSFYNNEISEKSEIFDDQFSVERPDGSNFTLKIRSTKLEDSAMYFCASRDGRGGNSPLHFGNGTRLTVT.

The chain joins TRBV7-8 to TRBJ1-5; maybe TRBD1 (6 bases). Trimming took 5 bases from V and 0 from J, leaving 14 bases between them. Germline loops: CDR1 SGHVS, CDR2 FQNEAQ. The CDR3 loop spans 16 amino acids. Here the CDR3 DNA reads TGTGCCAGCAGCGGTATCAGGGGCTCTAGCAATCAGCCCCAGCATTTT. Amino acid sequence: CASSGIRGSSNQPQHF.

The rearrangement uses TRBV28 and TRBJ1-5; a weak D match, TRBD1 (5 bases). The CDR3 covers 15 residues. Trimming cost V 2 bases and J 4 bases, with 12 bases left between them. Looked up from germline, CDR1 is MDHEN and CDR2 is SYDVKM. The CDR3: CASSLPQGYNQPQHF. CDR3 DNA sequence: TGTGCCAGCAGTTTACCCCAGGGTTATAATCAGCCCCAGCATTTT.

The chain couples TRBV6-4 to TRBJ1-5; D is undetermined. The germline CDR1 and CDR2 sequences are MRHNA and SNTAGT. The CDR3 contains 16 residues. Trimming stripped 0 bases from V and 7 bases from J, with 16 bases between. As DNA, the CDR3 is TGTGCCAGCAGTGACTCGACGGGGTTGAGGAGACAGCCCCAGCATTTT. Translated: CASSDSTGLRRQPQHF.